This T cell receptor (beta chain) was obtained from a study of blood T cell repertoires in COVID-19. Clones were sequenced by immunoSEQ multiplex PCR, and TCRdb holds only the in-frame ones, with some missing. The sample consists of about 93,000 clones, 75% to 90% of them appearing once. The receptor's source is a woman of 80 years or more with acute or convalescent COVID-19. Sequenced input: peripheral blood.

The CDR3 is CANGLSLGSPLHF. For the CDR3, the DNA is TGTGCCAACGGCCTTTCTCTAGGATCACCCCTCCACTTT. This chain connects TRBV6-5 to TRBJ1-6, with D hard to call. Germline assignment: CDR1 MNHEY and CDR2 SVGAGI. V was shortened by 10 bases and J by 10 bases, with 17 bases between the two germline ends. The length of the CDR3 is 13 residues.